The entry below describes one T cell receptor beta chain. This sample is drawn from a study of blood T cells in healthy people across ages. A J-beta primer mix and a sample-barcoded 5' primer were used in a second PCR of about 7 to 12 cycles. Using its own MiXCR run on the 5' RACE reads, TCRdb lists one record per CDR3 protein. The table has 950,000 to 1,200,000 distinct CDR3 sequences, around two fifths seen once. The CDR3 has 15 residues. Germline CDR1 and CDR2: SGHTA and FQGNSA. The V segment lost 0 bases and the J segment 10 bases; nucleotides outside the gene matches: 9. This sequence was found in a man younger than 35 in good health. The sample taken for sequencing was blood. The genes are TRBV7-2 and TRBJ2-1; 7 positions match TRBD2. This CDR3 reads CASSLALLGLNEQFF. The CDR3, as DNA: TGTGCCAGCAGCTTAGCGCTCCTGGGACTAAACGAGCAGTTCTTC.